This passage covers 16 T cell receptor beta chains from one sample sequenced in a study of blood T cell repertoires in COVID-19. TCRdb keeps only in-frame clones here, not all; method: immunoSEQ multiplex PCR. The sample has 20,000 to 30,000 clones, over 85% seen once. The sequenced material came from peripheral blood. The receptors derive from a human donor in a cohort sampled during active COVID-19.

The chain carries TRBV11-3 and TRBJ1-4, with a possible D match to TRBD1 (5 bases). This CDR3 has 15 residues. Between the trimmed V and J ends, which lost 2 bases and 2 bases, there was a span of 9 bases. From germline, CDR1 is SGHNT and CDR2 YENEEA. As DNA, the CDR3 is TGTGCCAGCAGCTTATTTTCAGGGACTAATGAAAAACTGTTTTTT. Its translation is CASSLFSGTNEKLFF.

The chain joins TRBV9 to TRBJ2-5, with 8 bases matching TRBD1. V lost 4 bases, J lost 2 bases, and 4 bases stayed unmatched. Germline V lookup: CDR1 SGDLS, CDR2 YYNGEE. The CDR3 has 14 residues. The CDR3 DNA is TGTGCCAGCAGCAAACAGGGGGGTCAAGAGACCCAGTACTTC. It encodes CASSKQGGQETQYF.

The gene calls are TRBV5-8 and TRBJ1-2, with 7 bases fitting TRBD1. The length of the CDR3 is 14 residues. V trimming: 0 bases; J trimming: 2 bases; junction bases outside the gene matches: 1. Germline V gene sequence: CDR1 SGHTS, CDR2 YDEGEE. The CDR3 DNA sequence: TGTGCCAGCAGCTTGGAGGACAGGAACTATGGCTACACCTTC. It translates to CASSLEDRNYGYTF.

V gene TRBV28 combines with J gene TRBJ1-5, with D perhaps TRBD1 (5 bases). V lost 11 bases and J lost 1, with 12 bases in between. Germline V gives CDR1 MDHEN, CDR2 SYDVKM. The CDR3 has 13 residues. The CDR3 DNA sequence: TGTGCCGGCGGGACTAGGAGCAATCAGCCCCAGCATTTT. Protein product: CAGGTRSNQPQHF.

This chain uses TRBV7-9 with TRBJ1-2; weak D call: TRBD1 (6 bases). The CDR3 contains 14 residues. Between the trimmed V and J ends, which lost 5 bases and 8 bases, there was a span of 18 bases. Germline V lookup: CDR1 SEHNR, CDR2 FQNEAQ (reference sequence). The CDR3 here is CASSQGQIPMGYTF. The CDR3 region has the DNA TGTGCCAGCAGCCAAGGACAGATACCTATGGGCTACACCTTC. The full variable domain, completed using reference TRBV7-9 and TRBJ1-2, is DTGVSQNPRHKITKRGQNVTFRCDPISEHNRLYWYRQTLGQGPEFLTYFQNEAQLEKSRLLSDRFSAERPKGSFSTLEIQRTEQGDSAMYLCASSQGQIPMGYTFGSGTRLTVV.

The chain is built from TRBV7-9 and TRBJ1-1; TRBD1 agrees at 7 bases. Germline values: CDR1 SEHNR, CDR2 FQNEAQ (reference sequence). CDR3 length: 11 amino acids. Trimming cost V 2 bases and J 11 bases; bases outside gene matches: 2. CDR3: CASSLWDSAFF. The CDR3 DNA reads TGTGCCAGCAGCTTATGGGACAGTGCTTTCTTT.

The chain couples TRBV3-1 (or the pseudogene TRBV3-2) to TRBJ1-1; 7 bases line up with TRBD1. The V and J ends lost 1 base and 4 bases, in that order; junction bases with no gene match: 15. Germline V lookup: CDR1 LGHDT, CDR2 YNNKEL (reference sequence). This CDR3 spans 18 amino acids. The CDR3 here is CASSQADRDPLMGTEAFF. The DNA for the CDR3 is TGTGCCAGCAGCCAAGCTGACAGGGATCCCCTCATGGGCACTGAAGCTTTCTTT.

This chain links TRBV24-1 with TRBJ2-3; possible D gene TRBD2, 5 bases. Trimming pared 7 bases from V and 3 bases from J, leaving 16 bases between. This CDR3 contains 15 residues. CDR1 and CDR2 (germline): KGHDR, SFDVKD. The CDR3 loop reads CATRMGPPGTDTQYF. The CDR3 DNA sequence: TGTGCCACCAGGATGGGCCCCCCGGGAACAGATACGCAGTATTTT.

This clone showed up just once. CDR3 amino acids: CASSSSGGIGELFF. The CDR3 DNA follows: TGTGCCAGTAGTTCTAGCGGGGGGATCGGGGAGCTGTTTTTT. The V and J genes are TRBV19 and TRBJ2-2, with TRBD2 identical over 11 bases. V lost 5 bases, J lost 7 bases, and 3 bases stayed unmatched. Germline loops: CDR1 LNHDA, CDR2 SQIVND (reference sequence). This CDR3 region has 14 residues.

V usage is TRBV5-1 and J usage is TRBJ2-2, with 7 bases identical to TRBD2. CDR1 is SGHRS and CDR2 is YFSETQ in the germline V gene. Trimming removed 6 bases from V and 4 bases from J; junction bases left unmatched: 9. There are 15 residues in the CDR3. CDR3 sequence reads: CASNRAGDSTGELFF. The CDR3 DNA reads TGCGCCAGCAATCGGGCGGGAGACAGCACCGGGGAGCTGTTTTTT.

The V gene is TRBV7-9, the J gene TRBJ2-7; a weak D match, TRBD1 (7 bases). The germline V and J ends were trimmed by 4 bases and 7 bases, with 17 bases remaining between them. The CDR3 covers 14 residues. Germline loops: CDR1 SEHNR, CDR2 FQNEAQ (reference sequence). CDR3 nucleotides: TGTGCCAGCAGCTCCAAGGAGGGGACAGATGAGCAGTACTTC. Translated: CASSSKEGTDEQYF.

This rearrangement joins TRBV7-9 to TRBJ2-2; D is perhaps TRBD2 (6 bases). Germline assignment: CDR1 SEHNR and CDR2 FQNEAQ (reference sequence). Trimming cost V 1 base and J 4 bases, with 13 bases left between them. This CDR3 is 16 amino acids long. CDR3: CASSLGRQGGTGELFF. The CDR3 DNA reads as TGTGCCAGCAGCTTAGGTCGGCAGGGAGGCACCGGGGAGCTGTTTTTT.

For the CDR3, the DNA is TGTGCCATCAGTCAGGGGGCTACAACTAATGAAAAACTGTTTTTT. This gives the protein CAISQGATTNEKLFF. The V and J genes are TRBV10-3 and TRBJ1-4, with 8 bases matching TRBD1. Germline V gene lookup returns CDR1 ENHRY and CDR2 SYGVKD. Losses at the gene ends were 5 bases for V and 0 bases for J; bases not matched to a gene: 2. There are 15 residues in the CDR3.

This clone has just one count. This sequence joins TRBV9 and TRBJ2-1, with a possible D match to TRBD2 (5 bases). Trimming shortened V by 3 bases and J by 5 bases, and 9 bases separated the two germline ends. The CDR3 extends over 13 amino acids. Looked up from germline, CDR1 is SGDLS and CDR2 is YYNGEE. The CDR3: CASSDPGNNEQFF. The CDR3 DNA reads TGTGCCAGCAGCGACCCGGGGAACAATGAGCAGTTCTTC.

This chain joins TRBV5-5 and TRBJ1-2; D gene uncertain. V was trimmed by 0 bases and J by 2 bases, leaving 8 bases between them. The CDR3 covers 14 residues. In germline, CDR1 is SGHKS, CDR2 YYEKEE (reference sequence). The CDR3 is CASSLAQANYGYTF. The CDR3 nucleotides are TGTGCCAGCAGCTTGGCCCAGGCGAACTATGGCTACACCTTC.

This clone was seen just once. The chain carries TRBV6-6 and TRBJ2-5; 7 bases match TRBD1. Germline CDR1 MNHNY, CDR2 SVGAGI (reference sequence). The CDR3 length is 14 residues. After removal of 7 bases from V and 0 bases from J, the junction contained 5 bases not matched to a gene. The CDR3 protein is CASKGAKYQETQYF. The CDR3, as DNA: TGTGCCAGCAAGGGGGCGAAGTACCAAGAGACCCAGTACTTC.